The rows below give T cell receptor beta chains drawn from one sample of a study of PD-L1 blockade in urothelial cancer. Sequenced by immunoSEQ multiplex PCR; TCRdb stores in-frame clones only, minus some. The sample contains roughly 60,000 clones, over 75% of which appear only once. The material was PBMCs, obtained around atezolizumab (anti-PD-L1) treatment. Receptors originate from a man in his sixties or seventies with urothelial cancer. CDR3s include the opening cysteine and the closing phenylalanine or tryptophan. The D gene is left open where the match is weak. Part of the rows lack a size; the others show once, few, many or a class for expanded clones.

v_call	j_call	clone_size	cdr3_length	d_call	cdr3_aa	cdr3_nt
TRBV13	TRBJ1-1	.	15	TRBD1	CASRLVGTENTEAFF	TGTGCCAGCAGGTTAGTAGGGACAGAGAACACTGAAGCTTTCTTT
TRBV15	TRBJ2-7	.	14	.	CATSRDGHSYEQYF	TGTGCCACCAGCAGAGATGGACATTCCTACGAGCAGTACTTC
TRBV29-1	TRBJ2-1	.	14	.	CSVVGASSYNEQFF	TGCAGCGTTGTGGGGGCCAGCTCCTACAATGAGCAGTTCTTC
TRBV27	TRBJ2-3	.	16	.	CASSLSYGSSTDTQYF	TGTGCCAGCAGTTTATCGTACGGGAGCAGCACAGATACGCAGTATTTT
TRBV27	TRBJ1-1	.	14	TRBD1	CASSPHRTGTEAFF	TGTGCCAGCAGTCCACACAGGACAGGGACTGAAGCTTTCTTT
TRBV12-5	TRBJ2-2	.	23	TRBD2	CASGLSPPAVYRVPSGRSGELFF	TGTGCTAGTGGTTTGAGTCCCCCGGCGGTCTATAGGGTTCCTAGCGGGAGATCCGGGGAGCTGTTTTTT
TRBV19	TRBJ1-2	.	16	TRBD1	CASSYPGQATNYGYTF	TGTGCCAGTAGCTATCCGGGACAGGCGACTAACTATGGCTACACCTTC
TRBV19	TRBJ1-5	once	13	.	CASSTGADQPQHF	TGTGCCAGTAGTACAGGGGCAGATCAGCCCCAGCATTTT
TRBV19	TRBJ1-2	.	15	TRBD1	CASSIEQGGAYGYTF	TGTGCCAGTAGTATAGAGCAGGGGGGCGCCTATGGCTACACCTTC
TRBV13	TRBJ1-2	.	14	TRBD1	CASTFGQGWYGYTF	TGTGCCAGCACCTTCGGACAGGGGTGGTATGGCTACACCTTC
TRBV7-2	TRBJ1-4	.	14	.	CASSALGVGEKLFF	TGTGCCAGCAGCGCTTTGGGAGTAGGTGAAAAACTGTTTTTT
TRBV6-5	TRBJ2-7	once	14	.	CASSLDGRTYEQYF	TGTGCCAGCAGTCTTGATGGCAGAACCTACGAGCAGTACTTC
TRBV5-1	TRBJ2-5	.	18	TRBD2	CASSEGTSGAGTQETQYF	TGCGCCAGCAGCGAGGGGACTAGCGGGGCGGGAACTCAAGAGACCCAGTACTTC
TRBV6-1	TRBJ2-7	.	14	TRBD2	CASTLAGDLYEQYF	TGTGCCAGTACACTAGCGGGAGACCTCTACGAGCAGTACTTC
TRBV5-4	TRBJ2-3	once	14	TRBD1	CASSQGQGTDTQYF	TGTGCCAGCAGCCAGGGACAGGGCACAGATACGCAGTATTTT
TRBV5-8	TRBJ2-7	once	16	TRBD2	CASSLKSGRTIWEQYF	TGTGCCAGCAGCTTGAAGAGCGGGAGGACCATTTGGGAGCAGTACTTC
TRBV6-5	TRBJ2-7	.	15	TRBD2	CASSYSTSGSVEQYF	TGTGCCAGCAGTTACTCTACTAGCGGGAGTGTTGAGCAGTACTTC
TRBV10-2	TRBJ2-1	.	18	TRBD2	CASSDPGTGGVSYNEQFF	TGCGCCAGCAGTGATCCAGGCACGGGGGGGGTCTCCTACAATGAGCAGTTCTTC
TRBV19	TRBJ1-5	once	14	TRBD1	CASSTTGGQQPQHF	TGTGCCAGTAGTACGACAGGGGGCCAGCAGCCCCAGCATTTT
TRBV28	TRBJ2-1	.	11	.	CASSFVGEQFF	TGTGCCAGCAGTTTCGTCGGTGAGCAGTTCTTC
TRBV6-5	TRBJ1-5	few	14	TRBD1	CASRRQGINQPQHF	TGTGCCAGCAGGAGACAGGGGATCAATCAGCCCCAGCATTTT
TRBV27	TRBJ2-1	.	13	TRBD2	CATRTSGYNEQFF	TGTGCCACACGGACTAGCGGCTACAATGAGCAGTTCTTC
TRBV2	TRBJ2-3	.	13	TRBD1	CASTDRVADTQYF	TGTGCCAGCACGGACAGGGTAGCAGATACGCAGTATTTT
TRBV9	TRBJ2-5	.	12	.	CASSAGEETQYF	TGTGCCAGCAGCGCAGGCGAAGAGACCCAGTACTTC
TRBV2	TRBJ2-3	.	14	.	CASNELVSTDTQYF	TGTGCCAGCAACGAACTGGTCTCCACAGATACGCAGTATTTT
TRBV11-2	TRBJ2-7	few	16	.	CASSSHPLAKGYEQYF	TGTGCCAGCAGCTCCCACCCTCTAGCTAAGGGCTACGAGCAGTACTTC
TRBV14	TRBJ1-5	.	16	.	CASSQEVLHSNQPQHF	TGTGCCAGCAGCCAAGAAGTACTCCATAGCAATCAGCCCCAGCATTTT